These 9 T cell receptor beta chains share one sample of origin, sequenced in a study of cytomegalovirus exposure and HLA in healthy donors. Amplification used 60 Vbeta primers and 13 Jbeta primers. Sequencing used immunoSEQ multiplex PCR; TCRdb keeps in-frame clones, though not all of them. This sample has under 150,000 clones; around 10% occur once, and the top ten carry approximately 2%. The source material was PBMCs. The receptor set was obtained from a male donor in good health and CMV-seronegative.

This clone occurred a few times. V usage is TRBV7-2 and J usage is TRBJ2-1; a possible D gene is TRBD2 (6 bases). V lost 0 bases and J lost 0, with 15 bases in between. This CDR3 is 18 amino acids long. Germline CDR1 SGHTA, CDR2 FQGNSA. The CDR3 DNA sequence: TGTGCCAGCAGCTTAGCCATAAGCGGGTACCCCTCCTACAATGAGCAGTTCTTC. This translates into CASSLAISGYPSYNEQFF. Together with reference TRBV7-2 and TRBJ2-1, the CDR3 gives the full variable domain: GAGVSQSPSNKVTEKGKDVELRCDPISGHTALYWYRQSLGQGLEFLIYFQGNSAPDKSGLPSDRFSAERTGGSVSTLTIQRTQQEDSAVYLCASSLAISGYPSYNEQFFGPGTRLTVL.

This clone was seen a few times. This CDR3 is CASSPVGEQPQHF. In nucleotides, the CDR3 is TGTGCCAGCAGCCCAGTCGGGGAACAGCCCCAGCATTTT. The V and J genes are TRBV7-2 and TRBJ1-5, with D unresolved. The CDR3 runs 13 residues. The germline V gene has CDR1 SGHTA and CDR2 FQGNSA. V was shortened by 5 bases and J by 7 bases, with 12 bases between the two germline ends.

This chain uses TRBV7-2 with TRBJ1-1; D unclear. V lost 2 bases, J lost 1 base, and 5 bases lay in between. The CDR3 runs 13 residues. CDR1 SGHTA and CDR2 FQGNSA come from the germline V gene. CDR3 nucleotides: TGTGCCAGCAGCTTACCAGGGAACACTGAAGCTTTCTTT. Protein product: CASSLPGNTEAFF.

The CDR3 here is CASTLGYTF. The CDR3 DNA follows: TGTGCCAGCACACTAGGCTACACCTTC. The rearrangement links TRBV27 to TRBJ1-2; D not resolved. CDR1 and CDR2 (germline): MNHEY, SMNVEV (reference sequence). This CDR3 comprises 9 residues. The V and J ends lost 7 bases and 8 bases respectively, with 5 bases between them.

This clone has a handful of counts. The chain joins TRBV5-1 to TRBJ2-1, with 13 bases lining up with TRBD2. V lost 0 bases and J lost 1; bases outside the gene matches: 7. This CDR3 spans 19 amino acids. Germline V gene sequence: CDR1 SGHRS, CDR2 YFSETQ. Here the CDR3 DNA reads TGCGCCAGCAGCTTGGTACTAGCGGGAGGGCCCGGGTCCTACAATGAGCAGTTCTTC. It translates to CASSLVLAGGPGSYNEQFF.

This clone was counted between two and nine times. V usage is TRBV19 and J usage is TRBJ1-5, with 8 positions matching TRBD1. Trimming removed 4 bases from V and 2 bases from J; junction bases left unmatched: 13. Germline CDR1 and CDR2: LNHDA and SQIVND (reference sequence). The CDR3 is 18 residues long. This CDR3 is CASSTRQGTFVGNQPQHF. In nucleotides, the CDR3 is TGTGCCAGTAGTACAAGACAGGGGACCTTTGTCGGCAATCAGCCCCAGCATTTT.

The DNA for the CDR3 is TGCGCCAGCAGCTTAGGACAGGGTCTATCCTACGAGCAGTACTTC. Its translation: CASSLGQGLSYEQYF. The chain uses TRBV4-3 and TRBJ2-7, with 8 bases aligning to TRBD1. With V trimmed by 5 bases and J by 1 base, 7 bases remained unmatched. CDR1 is LGHNA, CDR2 YSLEER, per germline. The CDR3 length is 15 residues.

J is TRBJ1-6 and V is TRBV4-1; TRBD1 matches 7 bases. Trimming cost V 1 base and J 9 bases; bases outside gene matches: 9. Germline V gives CDR1 MGHRA, CDR2 YSYEKL. The CDR3 sequence is 16 residues long. The CDR3 sequence is CASSQVAGQAGSPLHF. The CDR3 nucleotides are TGCGCCAGCAGCCAAGTAGCCGGACAGGCGGGTTCACCCCTCCACTTT.

In its sample, this clone was seen a few times. The chain has TRBV7-2 and TRBJ1-2; possibly TRBD1 for D (5 bases). Trimming took 2 bases from V and 4 from J, leaving 11 bases between them. The CDR3 loop spans 14 amino acids. The V gene's germline CDR1 is SGHTA and CDR2 FQGNSA. CDR3 nucleotides: TGTGCCAGCAGCTTAAATCGACAGACCTATGGCTACACCTTC. Its protein product is CASSLNRQTYGYTF.